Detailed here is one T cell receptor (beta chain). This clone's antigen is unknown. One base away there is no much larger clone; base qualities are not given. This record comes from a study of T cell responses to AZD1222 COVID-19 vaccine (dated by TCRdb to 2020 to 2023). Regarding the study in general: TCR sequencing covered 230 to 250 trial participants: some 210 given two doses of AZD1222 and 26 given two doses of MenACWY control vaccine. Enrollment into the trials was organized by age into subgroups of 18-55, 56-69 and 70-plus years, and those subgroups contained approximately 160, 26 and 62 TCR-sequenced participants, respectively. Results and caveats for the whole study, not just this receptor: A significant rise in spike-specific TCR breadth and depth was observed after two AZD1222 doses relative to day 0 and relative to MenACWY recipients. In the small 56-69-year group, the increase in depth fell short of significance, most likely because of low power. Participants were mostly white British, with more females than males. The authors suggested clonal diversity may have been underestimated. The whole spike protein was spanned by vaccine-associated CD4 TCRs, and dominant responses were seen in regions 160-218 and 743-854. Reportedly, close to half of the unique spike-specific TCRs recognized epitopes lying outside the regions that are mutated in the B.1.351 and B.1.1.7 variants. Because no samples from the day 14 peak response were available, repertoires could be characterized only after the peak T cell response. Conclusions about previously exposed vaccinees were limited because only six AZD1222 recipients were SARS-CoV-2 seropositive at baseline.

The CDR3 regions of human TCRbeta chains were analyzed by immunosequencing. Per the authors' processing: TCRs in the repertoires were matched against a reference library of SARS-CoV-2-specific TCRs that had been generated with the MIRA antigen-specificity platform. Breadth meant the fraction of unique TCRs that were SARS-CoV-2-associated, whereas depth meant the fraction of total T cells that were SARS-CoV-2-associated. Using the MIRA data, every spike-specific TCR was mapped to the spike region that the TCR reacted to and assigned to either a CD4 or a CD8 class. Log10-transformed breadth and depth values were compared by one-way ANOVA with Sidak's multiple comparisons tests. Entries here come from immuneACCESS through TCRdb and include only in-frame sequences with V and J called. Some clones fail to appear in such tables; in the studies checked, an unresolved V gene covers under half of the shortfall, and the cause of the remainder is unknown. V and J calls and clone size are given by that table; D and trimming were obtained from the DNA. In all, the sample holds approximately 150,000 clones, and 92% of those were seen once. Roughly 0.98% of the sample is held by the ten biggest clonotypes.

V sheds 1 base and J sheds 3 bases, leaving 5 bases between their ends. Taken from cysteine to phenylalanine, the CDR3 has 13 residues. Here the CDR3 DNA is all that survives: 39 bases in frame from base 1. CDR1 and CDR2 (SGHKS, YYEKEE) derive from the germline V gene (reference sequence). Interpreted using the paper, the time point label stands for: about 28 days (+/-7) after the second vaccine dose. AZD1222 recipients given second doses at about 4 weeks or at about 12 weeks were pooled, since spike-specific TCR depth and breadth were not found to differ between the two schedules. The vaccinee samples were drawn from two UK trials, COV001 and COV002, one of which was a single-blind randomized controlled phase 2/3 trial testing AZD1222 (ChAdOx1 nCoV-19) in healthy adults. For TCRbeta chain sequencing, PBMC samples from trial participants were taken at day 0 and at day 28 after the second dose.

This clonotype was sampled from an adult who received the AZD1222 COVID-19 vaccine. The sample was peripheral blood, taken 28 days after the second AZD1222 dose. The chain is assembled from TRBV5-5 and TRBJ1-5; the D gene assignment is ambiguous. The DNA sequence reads TGTGCCAGCAGCTTGCTAGACAATCAGCCCCAGCATTTT. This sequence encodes CASSLLDNQPQHF.